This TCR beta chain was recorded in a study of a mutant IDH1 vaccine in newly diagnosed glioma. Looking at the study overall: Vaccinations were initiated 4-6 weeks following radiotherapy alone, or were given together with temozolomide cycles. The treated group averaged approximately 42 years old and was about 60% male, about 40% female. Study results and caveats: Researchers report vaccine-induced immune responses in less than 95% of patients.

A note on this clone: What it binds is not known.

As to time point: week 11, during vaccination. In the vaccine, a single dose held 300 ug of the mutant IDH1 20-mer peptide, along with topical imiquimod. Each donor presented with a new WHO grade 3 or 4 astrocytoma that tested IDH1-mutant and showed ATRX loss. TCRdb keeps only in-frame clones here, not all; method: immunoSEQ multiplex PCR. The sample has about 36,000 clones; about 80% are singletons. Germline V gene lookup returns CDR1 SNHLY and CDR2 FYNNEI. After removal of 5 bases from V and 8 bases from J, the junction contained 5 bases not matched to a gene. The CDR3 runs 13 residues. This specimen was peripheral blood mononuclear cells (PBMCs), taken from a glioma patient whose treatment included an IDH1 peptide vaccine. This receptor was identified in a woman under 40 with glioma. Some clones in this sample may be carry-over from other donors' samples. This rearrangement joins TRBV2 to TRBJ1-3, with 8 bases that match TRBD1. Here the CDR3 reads CASSLTGGDTIYF. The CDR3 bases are TGTGCCAGCAGTCTAACAGGGGGGGACACCATATATTTT.